These 17 T cell receptor beta chains were sequenced from one sample in a study of spatial heterogeneity in lung cancer. The study, taken as a whole, reports: Counts of expanded intratumoral alpha and beta TCRs tracked tumor mutation counts.

These receptors have no identified antigens. Time point defined: sample taken at primary tumor resection. TCRdb analysed the 5' RACE reads with MiXCR anew, one entry per CDR3 protein. This sample has 13,000 or so distinct CDR3 sequences, with approximately 2.9% found just once. The source was lung tumor tissue, collected at surgery. The receptors were sampled from a male donor with early-stage non-small cell lung cancer.

As to this clonotype: A single base separates this from a much larger clone, so it may be a read error. The CDR3 reads CANSKSLGGYTDTQYF. In DNA form, the CDR3 reads TGTGCCAACAGCAAGTCCCTAGGGGGTTACACAGATACGCAGTATTTT. The chain employs TRBV7-6 and TRBJ2-3, with D perhaps matching TRBD1 (6 bases). The CDR3 spans 16 residues. Germline V gene lookup returns CDR1 SGHVS and CDR2 FNYEAQ. Full variable domain (outside the CDR3, taken from reference TRBV7-6 and TRBJ2-3): GAGVSQSPRYKVTKRGQDVALRCDPISGHVSLYWYRQALGQGPEFLTYFNYEAQQDKSGLPNDRFSAERPEGSISTLTIQRTEQRDSAMYRCANSKSLGGYTDTQYFGPGTRLTVL.

This clonotype appeared many times. The chain employs TRBV5-4 and TRBJ2-7; possibly TRBD2 for D (5 bases). Germline assignment: CDR1 SGHNT and CDR2 YYREEE (reference sequence). Trimming removed 0 bases from V and 5 bases from J, with 6 bases in between. The CDR3 is made up of 12 amino acids. The CDR3 sequence is CASSLGADEQYF. The CDR3 DNA sequence: TGTGCCAGCAGCTTGGGAGCGGACGAGCAGTACTTC.

This clonotype is deemed medium-sized (0.01 to 0.1%). This sequence joins TRBV25-1 and TRBJ2-5; D is possibly TRBD1 or TRBD2 (6 bases each). The length of the CDR3 is 14 residues. Trimming shortened V by 3 bases and J by 4 bases, and 12 bases separated the two germline ends. Germline CDR1 is MGHDK and CDR2 is SYGVNS. CDR3 loop: CASSDLGGAETQYF. DNA of the CDR3: TGTGCCAGCAGTGATCTGGGGGGCGCAGAGACCCAGTACTTC. The full variable domain, in which reference TRBV25-1 and TRBJ2-5 provide the parts outside the CDR3, is EADIYQTPRYLVIGTGKKITLECSQTMGHDKMYWYQQDPGMELHLIHYSYGVNSTEKGDLSSESTVSRIRTEHFPLTLESARPSHTSQYLCASSDLGGAETQYFGPGTRLLVL.

This clonotype was recorded many times. The V call is TRBV18, the J call TRBJ1-4; maybe TRBD1 (6 bases). This CDR3 has 12 amino acids. The germline CDR1 and CDR2 sequences are KGHSH and LQKENI. V was cut by 6 bases and J by 14 bases, with 16 bases left in between. CDR3 coding DNA: TGTGCCAGCTCGTCTGGGACATCCGAGCTGTTTTTT. This translates into CASSSGTSELFF.

This clonotype has a count of ten or more. This chain links TRBV6-1 with TRBJ1-2; D unclear. The CDR3 covers 14 residues. Trimming shortened V by 2 bases and J by 4 bases, and 11 bases separated the two germline ends. Germline V gene sequence: CDR1 MNHNS, CDR2 SASEGT. CDR3 nucleotide sequence: TGTGCCAGCAGTGAATCGGCCAGCCTCTATGGCTACACCTTC. It is translated as CASSESASLYGYTF.

This clonotype has ten or more counts. This chain links TRBV14 with TRBJ2-5; D remains ambiguous. Trimming left V 0 bases short and J 2 bases short, with 7 bases between. The germline V gene encodes CDR1 SGHDN and CDR2 FVKESK. The CDR3 runs 14 residues. The CDR3 nucleotides read TGTGCCAGCAGCCAAGATAACGTACAAGAGACCCAGTACTTC. It yields the protein CASSQDNVQETQYF.

This clonotype was seen at least ten times. The chain uses TRBV3-1 and TRBJ2-6; D may be TRBD2 (6 bases). Germline lookup yields CDR1 LGHDT and CDR2 YNNKEL (reference sequence). V lost 7 bases to trimming and J lost 2 bases, with 15 bases between them. The CDR3 is made up of 16 amino acids. CDR3 sequence (DNA): TGTGCCAGCACTCCCAGCCGGAGGGCTGGGGCCAACGTCCTGACTTTC. Translation: CASTPSRRAGANVLTF.

Ten or more counts support this clonotype. The chain carries TRBV19 and TRBJ2-6; 8 bases are a match to TRBD1. V lost 10 bases and J lost 0; bases outside the gene matches: 5. This CDR3 region has 15 residues. The germline V gene has CDR1 LNHDA and CDR2 SQIVND (reference sequence). CDR3 region: CATWTGYSGANVLTF. CDR3 nucleotide sequence: TGTGCCACTTGGACAGGGTACTCTGGGGCCAACGTCCTGACTTTC.

This clonotype was found many times. This sequence joins TRBV7-8 and TRBJ2-1, with D possibly TRBD2 on 7 matching bases. The V gene's germline CDR1 is SGHVS and CDR2 FQNEAQ. The CDR3 runs 16 residues. V was shortened by 1 base and J by 0 bases, with 10 bases between the two germline ends. The DNA of the CDR3 is TGTGCCAGCAGCTTAGTAGGGGGGGCCTCCTACAATGAGCAGTTCTTC. This gives the protein CASSLVGGASYNEQFF.

This clonotype was counted at least ten times. The V and J genes are TRBV20-1 and TRBJ2-6; D gene unclear. Germline V gives CDR1 DFQATT, CDR2 SNEGSKA (reference sequence). V dropped 0 bases and J dropped 9 bases, with 9 bases sitting between them. There are 13 residues in the CDR3. The CDR3 is CSAREGLRNVLTF. For the CDR3, the DNA is TGCAGTGCTAGAGAGGGGTTACGCAACGTCCTGACTTTC.

This clonotype was recorded at least ten times. The chain links TRBV28 to TRBJ2-1; D is unresolved. V was shortened by 6 bases and J by 4 bases, with 4 bases between the two germline ends. The germline gives CDR1 MDHEN, CDR2 SYDVKM. The CDR3 runs to 11 residues. The DNA of the CDR3 is TGTGCCAGCAGCCTTTACAATGAGCAGTTCTTC. Its translation: CASSLYNEQFF. The complete variable domain, with remaining parts taken from reference TRBV28 and TRBJ2-1, reads DVKVTQSSRYLVKRTGEKVFLECVQDMDHENMFWYRQDPGLGLRLIYFSYDVKMKEKGDIPEGYSVSREKKERFSLILESASTNQTSMYLCASSLYNEQFFGPGTRLTVL.

At least ten counts were recorded for this clonotype. The chain carries TRBV6-2 or TRBV6-3 and TRBJ2-4; D uncertain. This CDR3 comprises 13 residues. The germline V gene encodes CDR1 MNHEY and CDR2 SVGEGT. Trimming took off 8 bases at V and 5 bases at J, with 13 bases between the two ends. The CDR3 loop reads CASSGEAENIQYF. CDR3 sequence (DNA): TGTGCCAGCTCTGGAGAAGCAGAAAACATTCAGTACTTC.

This clonotype came up a few times. This may stem from a read error, because a much larger clone lies one nucleotide away. The chain couples TRBV2 to TRBJ1-2; D gene uncertain. CDR3 size: 14 residues. Germline V gives CDR1 SNHLY, CDR2 FYNNEI. In DNA form, the CDR3 reads TGTGCCAGCAGTGAGCCAGGAGGCTACTATGGCGACACCTTC. Translated: CASSEPGGYYGDTF.

The chain links TRBV6-9 to TRBJ2-4; D is possibly TRBD1 (6 bases). V lost 9 bases, J lost 0 bases, and 18 bases lay in between. This CDR3 region has 16 residues. The germline V gene encodes CDR1 MNHGY and CDR2 SVAAGI. The CDR3 region has the DNA TGTGCCAGTCCGGGACAAAATTCGCTAGCCAAAAACATTCAGTACTTC. It specifies CASPGQNSLAKNIQYF.

This clonotype has at least ten counts. The J gene is TRBJ2-1, the V gene TRBV6-1; possible D gene TRBD1, 5 bases. V dropped 3 bases and J dropped 0 bases, with 9 bases sitting between them. The germline CDR1 and CDR2 sequences are MNHNS and SASEGT. The CDR3 is made up of 15 amino acids. The CDR3 nucleotides read TGTGCCAGCAGTGAGACAGCGAGCTCCTACAATGAGCAGTTCTTC. Its translation is CASSETASSYNEQFF.

This clonotype was recorded many times. The chain uses TRBV10-3 and TRBJ1-1, with a tentative D call TRBD1 (6 bases). This CDR3 is 12 amino acids long. Trimming left V 3 bases short and J 4 bases short, with 6 bases between. Per the germline V gene, CDR1 is ENHRY and CDR2 is SYGVKD. Here the CDR3 reads CAISDRGTEAFF. DNA of the CDR3: TGTGCCATCAGTGACAGGGGCACTGAAGCTTTCTTT.

At least ten counts were recorded for this clonotype. A much larger clonotype is one base distant, so this may be a read error. The chain combines TRBV12-3 or TRBV12-4 with TRBJ1-2; 7 positions agree with TRBD1. Trimming took 2 bases from V and 12 from J; bases not matched to a gene: 15. This CDR3 has 15 amino acids. CDR3: CASSLTLTGEDGDTF. DNA for the CDR3: TGTGCCAGCAGTTTAACACTTACAGGGGAGGACGGCGACACCTTC.